One sample yielded the 8 T cell receptor beta chains listed below, sequenced in a study of blood T cell repertoires in COVID-19. Assay used: immunoSEQ multiplex PCR; TCRdb lists only in-frame clones, some missing. The sample comprises 200,000 to 300,000 clones, around 88% of which are singletons, and 9% to 15% rests with the top ten. Sequencing was performed on peripheral blood. Every receptor here comes from a man older than 75 with acute or convalescent COVID-19.

This chain links TRBV3-1 (or the pseudogene TRBV3-2) with TRBJ2-2; D is uncertain. Germline lookup yields CDR1 LGHDT and CDR2 YNNKEL (reference sequence). The CDR3 is made up of 11 amino acids. V lost 10 bases, J lost 1 base, and 4 bases lay in between. The CDR3 loop reads CATRNTGELFF. The CDR3 nucleotides are TGTGCCACGAGGAACACCGGGGAGCTGTTTTTT.

The rearrangement joins TRBV12-3 or TRBV12-4 to TRBJ2-7; 8 bases line up with TRBD2. CDR3 size: 13 residues. V dropped 0 bases and J dropped 12; count of bases not matched to a gene: 7. For the CDR3, the DNA is TGTGCCAGCAGTTTAGCGGACAGACTAGCGACGTACTTC. Protein: CASSLADRLATYF.

The chain recombines TRBV24-1 with TRBJ1-2; D gene unclear. The germline CDR1 and CDR2 sequences are KGHDR and SFDVKD. Trimming stripped 7 bases from V and 3 bases from J, with 8 bases between. There are 12 residues in the CDR3. This chain's CDR3 is CATRGEDYGYTF. DNA for the CDR3: TGTGCCACCAGAGGTGAGGACTATGGCTACACCTTC.

On this clone: The sample has other DNA sequences that encode this CDR3 too. This chain uses TRBV5-1 with TRBJ1-1; 8 bases map to TRBD1. Germline V lookup: CDR1 SGHRS, CDR2 YFSETQ. The V and J ends lost 4 bases and 3 bases, in that order; junction bases with no gene match: 2. This CDR3 has 13 residues. The CDR3 sequence: CASSLDRDTEAFF. CDR3 sequence (DNA): TGCGCCAGCAGCCTGGACAGGGACACTGAAGCTTTCTTT.

CDR3 coding DNA: TGTGCCAGCAGTTCGCAGATTCTTAACTATGGCTACACCTTC. Translating it yields CASSSQILNYGYTF. V is TRBV6-5 and J is TRBJ1-2; no clear D gene. The CDR3 spans 14 residues. Trimming shortened V by 4 bases and J by 1 base, and 10 bases separated the two germline ends. Germline V lookup: CDR1 MNHEY, CDR2 SVGAGI.

The genes are TRBV3-1 (or the pseudogene TRBV3-2) and TRBJ1-2, with 7 bases identical to TRBD1. The V and J ends lost 4 bases and 8 bases, in that order; junction bases with no gene match: 13. The CDR3 extends over 15 amino acids. Germline CDR1 and CDR2: LGHDT and YNNKEL (reference sequence). DNA of the CDR3: TGTGCCAGCAGCCTAAGATGGGACAGTCCTTCGGGCTACACCTTC. It translates to CASSLRWDSPSGYTF.

The rearrangement joins TRBV5-1 to TRBJ2-2; D may be TRBD2 (6 bases). The length of the CDR3 is 18 residues. Per the germline V gene, CDR1 is SGHRS and CDR2 is YFSETQ. V lost 4 bases and J 3 bases, leaving 22 bases between the germline ends. CDR3 amino acids: CASSLQTSTRGDTGELFF. DNA for the CDR3: TGCGCCAGCAGCCTCCAAACTTCGACTAGGGGAGACACCGGGGAGCTGTTTTTT.

The chain couples TRBV4-1 to TRBJ1-1; 8 bases line up with TRBD1. The CDR3 is 16 amino acids. The ends lost 2 bases at V and 4 bases at J; junction bases unmatched: 9. Germline V gene data show CDR1 as MGHRA and CDR2 as YSYEKL. CDR3 bases: TGCGCCAGCAGCCAATCCCCCGGACAGGGAGGCACTGAAGCTTTCTTT. Translated, it gives CASSQSPGQGGTEAFF.